Described below is a single T cell receptor beta chain sequence and its context. Its antigen is currently not known. Per-nucleotide qualities are absent, and no much larger clonotype sits a single base away. Using the deep immunoSEQ assay, multiplex PCR amplified TCR CDR3 regions from genomic DNA. For each cell subset, the extracted genomic DNA was distributed evenly across all wells of several immunoSEQ 96-well plates, and each plate served as one replicate. Each replicate PCR for sorted subsets received around 200 ng genomic DNA, equal to about 30,000 T cell genomes. The purified libraries were quantified using a Qubit 3.0 fluorometer, sized with a Bioanalyzer 2100, and then quantified again using the KAPA Library Quantification kit. Every immunoSEQ 96-well plate was sequenced on a separate single-read 150-cycle Illumina NextSeq 550 flow cell. From the authors' description of their analysis: The immunoSEQ output contained only junctional sequences without quality scores, so filtering could not match that applied to full-length reads. Sequences were annotated with PyIR, a Python wrapper for IgBLAST v1.9, and V/J genes and CDR3 were assigned using IMGT germline references. Any read was removed if the V/J assignment was weak (E-value above 1e-6), the CDR3 was missing, or the read contained stop codons, out-of-frame junctions, or ambiguous translated residues. V3J clonotypes were defined as sequences sharing the same inferred V gene, J gene, and CDR3 amino acid sequence. To compute the percentage overlap between repertoires, the number of shared unique clonotypes was divided by the size of the smaller repertoire. Repertoire richness was assessed with RTK rarefaction, the Chao1 estimator, and Recon v2.1 estimates of unobserved clonotypes. Generation probabilities for all TCRbeta clonotypes obtained by the gDNA method from several donors were computed using OLGA. The clones in this table, taken by TCRdb from immuneACCESS, are in-frame only. Not every clone is retained; where verified, under half of the shortfall comes from an unresolved V gene, and the cause of the rest is unknown. V and J calls and clone size are as listed in that table; D and trimming were resolved from the DNA. This sample holds roughly 520,000 clones; approximately 95% were observed only once. The ten largest clones represent 0.064% of the sample.

The germline V gene encodes CDR1 WNHNN and CDR2 SYGVQD (reference sequence). The CDR3 covers 12 residues, taking in both the cysteine and the phenylalanine. Left in the record is the CDR3 DNA by itself, 36 bases read in frame from the first base. Relative to germline, V is 10 bases shorter and J is 8 bases shorter, with 15 bases between their ends. The sample originates from a study of shared clonotypes between healthy human individuals (dated by TCRdb to about 2020). With regard to the full study: A couple of women and three men aged 18 to 49 years were included in the cohort. For each donor, three plates each were used for CD4 naive and CD4 memory, two plates were used for CD8 naive, and one plate was used for CD8 memory. The study deeply sequenced blood TCR repertoires of 5 or 6 healthy adults to estimate repertoire size and the extent of clonotype sharing between individuals. Different laboratories and diverse techniques were used to prepare libraries and sequence TCR repertoires, to increase sequencing depth and limit assay-specific biases. Each donor's leukapheresis produced roughly between roughly 0.85 and 9.5 billion PBMCs. The study at large found these results: Rarefaction of sorted-subset datasets indicated incomplete sequencing despite the large sequencing depth. Based on pairwise subsampling, the degree of clonotype sharing among donors was expected to be affected by sequencing depth. Larger estimated clonotype richness was generally found for naive subsets than for memory subsets. About 5% of naive CD4, around 4% of naive CD8, about 2.1% of memory CD4, and over 0.35% of memory CD8 clonotypes were shared across a few donors. Compared with non-shared clonotypes, the clonotypes found in all four sorted-subset donors had higher generation probabilities. Only blood was sampled, and tissue TCR repertoires likely differ from those in blood. Because the study included a small number of donors, the genetic and exposure-history diversity represented was limited.

The donors were healthy, HIV-negative adults who had no recently reported acute infections or vaccinations. All donors were Caucasian adults living in Nashville, Tennessee, USA. CD4+ T cells were enriched by magnetic negative selection; naive cells were then positively selected on CD45RA, and the negative fraction formed the memory subset. After blood collection by leukapheresis, PBMCs were isolated using Ficoll-Histopaque density gradient centrifugation and then cryopreserved in the vapor phase of liquid nitrogen. Analytical flow cytometry was used to check the purity and quantity of each magnetically sorted T cell population. From each sorted fraction, genomic DNA was isolated and quantified by UV absorbance on a Nanodrop 2000c.

This chain joins TRBV10-1 to TRBJ2-1, with no confidently assigned D gene. The source material was naive CD4+ T cells sorted from blood. Sample cell subset or site, as interpreted from the label and publication: CD45RA+ positively selected. The TCR comes from a woman between 25 and 40 years old in good health. CDR3 protein: CAIEARDDEQFF. The nucleotide sequence reads TGCGCCATTGAAGCACGAGACGATGAGCAGTTCTTC.